This T cell receptor beta chain was sequenced for a study of cytomegalovirus exposure and HLA in healthy donors. CDR3 length: 14 amino acids. Germline V gives CDR1 SGHRS, CDR2 YFSETQ. The V end was cut by 0 bases, the J end by 6 bases, with 12 bases between. This clone was detected only a few times. Its antigen is unknown. Use of 60 Vbeta and 13 Jbeta primers characterized the PCR. TCRdb keeps only in-frame clones here, not all; method: immunoSEQ multiplex PCR. The sample has a few hundred thousand clones; roughly 79% are singletons. Study results and caveats: The only immune exposure information that was available was CMV serostatus.

Sequenced material: PBMCs. The chain links TRBV5-1 to TRBJ1-1, with D maybe TRBD1 (5 bases). The receptor was derived from a middle-aged woman in good health and CMV-seronegative. The CDR3 sequence is CASSLADGGAEAFF. In nucleotides, the CDR3 is TGCGCCAGCAGCTTGGCCGACGGGGGTGCTGAAGCTTTCTTT.